This entry is about one T cell receptor beta chain. This receptor's antigen is unknown. No much larger clonotype is one base removed from it; base qualities were not supplied. This sample was taken from a study of cytotoxic CD8 clonotypes in ibrutinib-treated CLL (dated by TCRdb to about 2021). A note on the overall study: The cohort had 11 relapsed/refractory and approximately 14 treatment-naive patients; 17 to 18 were IGHV unmutated. Of the approximately 86 people in the trial, around 24 had longitudinal samples available. Samples at response were collected after a median of about 11 months of treatment, with a range of about 6 to 40 months. Responses were partial in 25 or so patients and complete in 2; after median approximately 67 months follow-up, about 14 stayed in remission and 12 progressed. On average, each sample yielded around 270,000 productive templates and 94,082 productive rearrangements. All remission and progressive disease samples were collected while patients were still receiving ibrutinib. Cryopreserved peripheral blood mononuclear cells were obtained before treatment, at response, and at either sustained remission or disease progression.

Points the paper makes about the study in general: At ibrutinib response clonality went up, during sustained remission it held steady, and at progression it dropped back toward baseline. Public clonotypes were rare and either contracted or stayed stable during treatment, and the rise in clonality at ibrutinib response reflected the expansion of private clonotypes. Sustained-remission and progressing patients did not have matched sampling times, and lymph node repertoires were not examined. Baseline clonality exceeded that of age-matched healthy donors and correlated strongly with circulating CD8+ T-cell counts.

On a MiSeq, deep resolution sequencing aimed for a depth between 1 in 1 million and 1 in 200,000 T cells, with each clonotype covered 10x on average. TCR beta libraries were generated with the immunoSEQ hsTCRB Kit. In the source study's methods: ImmunoSEQ Data Assistant and ImmunoSEQ Analyzer were used for data analysis, and V, D and J genes were assigned according to IMGT definitions. Clonality, which ranges from 0 to 1, was calculated as one minus the normalized Shannon entropy of productive rearrangement frequencies. Only overrepresented clonotypes making up at least 0.05% of each patient's repertoire were included in the public clonotype analysis. Approximately 14 age-matched healthy donor repertoires from immuneACCESS served as clonality controls. In TCRdb, the immuneACCESS table is reduced to in-frame sequences with V and J assigned. These tables do not hold every clone; where another copy was compared, an unresolved V gene accounts for under half, and the others remain unexplained. V and J calls and clone size are as listed in that table; D and trimming were resolved from the DNA. In this sample the table shows 45,000 to 65,000 clones, less than 90% of which occur a single time. 20% of the sample goes to the ten largest clones.

From cysteine to phenylalanine, the CDR3 is 17 amino acids long. Here the CDR3 DNA is all that survives: 51 bases in frame from base 1. Deletion took 0 bases off V and 0 bases off J, with a span of 14 bases between the germline ends. Reading the germline V gene gives CDR1 KGHSH and CDR2 LQKENI. What the time point label conveys for this sample: roughly 2 years on ibrutinib. About 2 micrograms of genomic DNA were extracted from cryopreserved PBMCs for TCR beta library preparation. Longitudinal blood samples from CLL patients receiving ibrutinib monotherapy were subjected to high-throughput TCR beta sequencing. The patients took part in an open-label, single-center phase 2 trial of ibrutinib monotherapy.

The receptor was isolated from a human donor with chronic lymphocytic leukemia. The specimen was PBMCs, collected after 24 months of ibrutinib treatment. The V gene is TRBV18 and the J gene is TRBJ2-5; TRBD2 is a weak D gene call, 6 bases matching. The sequence in DNA is TGTGCCAGCTCACCACCGCGGGGTAGCGGAGACCAAGAGACCCAGTACTTC. Its protein product is CASSPPRGSGDQETQYF.